A single sample gave rise to the 18 T cell receptor beta chains below, sequenced in a study of regulatory and conventional T cells in RAG deficiency. The data were produced by immunoSEQ multiplex PCR, yet TCRdb's version contains in-frame clones alone and is incomplete. The sample includes roughly 35,000 clones, about 88% of them seen just once. The same specimen was also included in a second study, on regulatory T cells. From that paper: Primers: 52 TRBV forward and 13 TRBJ reverse.

The specimen sequenced was CD8+ T cells sorted from blood. The origin of the receptors is a human donor in good health.

V is TRBV29-1 and J is TRBJ2-5; 7 bases line up with TRBD2. The CDR3 consists of 14 residues. Germline-derived CDR1 and CDR2 are SQVTM and ANQGSEA. CDR3 residues: CGGRLRGGQETQYF. The CDR3 DNA reads TGCGGGGGAAGACTTAGGGGAGGGCAAGAGACCCAGTACTTC.

The chain uses TRBV6-5 and TRBJ1-6; TRBD1 matches 9 bases. V shed 5 bases, J shed 6 bases, and the junction held 5 bases outside the gene matches. CDR1 and CDR2 (germline): MNHEY, SVGAGI. This CDR3 has 15 amino acids. The CDR3 sequence is CASSRDRVSNSPLHF. For the CDR3, the DNA is TGTGCCAGCAGTCGGGACAGGGTTAGTAATTCACCCCTCCACTTT.

In this sample, this clone turned up once. The chain has TRBV11-2 and TRBJ2-5; 7 bases line up with TRBD1. Per the germline V gene, CDR1 is SGHAT and CDR2 is FQNNGV. Trimming removed 1 base from V and 4 bases from J; junction bases left unmatched: 3. The CDR3 is 14 residues long. This CDR3 reads CASSLVRGRETQYF. CDR3 DNA: TGTGCCAGCAGCTTAGTCAGGGGGAGAGAGACCCAGTACTTC.

V gene TRBV6-5 combines with J gene TRBJ1-2; D remains unclear. Deletions cut 5 bases from V and 7 bases from J, with 5 bases between. The CDR3 covers 10 residues. Per germline, CDR1 MNHEY and CDR2 SVGAGI. CDR3 in amino acids: CASSEFGYTF. The CDR3 nucleotides read TGTGCCAGCAGTGAATTTGGCTACACCTTC.

V and J are TRBV19 and TRBJ2-7; TRBD1 might be the D (5 bases). V gave up 3 bases and J gave up 1 base, with 10 bases separating them. CDR3 length equals 14 residues. Germline lookup yields CDR1 LNHDA and CDR2 SQIVND (reference sequence). CDR3 DNA: TGTGCCAGTAGTATTTTCCAGGGTTCCTACGAGCAGTACTTC. It translates to CASSIFQGSYEQYF. The full variable domain, completed using reference TRBV19 and TRBJ2-7, is DGGITQSPKYLFRKEGQNVTLSCEQNLNHDAMYWYRQDPGQGLRLIYYSQIVNDFQKGDIAEGYSVSREKKESFPLTVTSAQKNPTAFYLCASSIFQGSYEQYFGPGTRLTVT.

This clone was counted between two and nine times. The chain combines TRBV19 with TRBJ1-2; no reliable D call. Trimming cost V 6 bases and J 6 bases, with 20 bases left between them. CDR1 is LNHDA, CDR2 SQIVND, per germline (reference sequence). The CDR3 consists of 15 residues. The CDR3, as DNA: TGTGCCAGTAGCACGGGCCTCGGGAGAGTGGATGGCTACACCTTC. Its translation is CASSTGLGRVDGYTF.

The chain employs TRBV4-1 and TRBJ2-1; D may correspond to TRBD1 or TRBD2 (6 bases each). This CDR3 comprises 17 residues. Germline CDR1 MGHRA, CDR2 YSYEKL. V lost 3 bases and J lost 4, with 19 bases in between. Written as DNA, the CDR3 is TGCGCCAGCAGCCATCCCGGGGGCAGGGAGATGTACAATGAGCAGTTCTTC. Encoded protein: CASSHPGGREMYNEQFF.

The chain uses TRBV4-1 and TRBJ2-7; possibly TRBD1 for D (6 bases). The CDR3 contains 14 residues. Trimming removed 1 base at V and 7 bases at J, with 14 bases between. CDR1 is MGHRA and CDR2 is YSYEKL in the germline V gene. CDR3 protein: CASSQGDISPEQYF. In DNA, the CDR3 is TGCGCCAGCAGCCAAGGGGACATCTCACCGGAGCAGTACTTC.

This sequence joins TRBV5-1 and TRBJ2-6, with unresolved D. CDR1 and CDR2 from the germline V gene are SGHRS and YFSETQ. CDR3 length: 16 residues. V shed 2 bases and J shed 4 bases, with 13 bases lying between them. The CDR3 bases are TGCGCCAGCAGCTTAGCCCCAGCTGGAGGGGCCAACGTCCTGACTTTC. Translated: CASSLAPAGGANVLTF.

This chain joins TRBV5-1 and TRBJ1-1; 7 nucleotides align to TRBD1. The CDR3 is 16 amino acids. Trimming at V came to 0 bases and at J to 0 bases, leaving 5 bases not matched to a gene. CDR1 and CDR2 (germline): SGHRS, YFSETQ. The CDR3 DNA sequence: TGCGCCAGCAGCTTGGAACAGGGGACTATGAACACTGAAGCTTTCTTT. The encoded protein is CASSLEQGTMNTEAFF.

The chain recombines TRBV29-1 with TRBJ1-5; 12 bases line up with TRBD1. Germline V gene lookup returns CDR1 SQVTM and CDR2 ANQGSEA. The ends lost 4 bases at V and 3 bases at J; junction bases unmatched: 4. This CDR3 has 15 amino acids. This chain's CDR3 is CSVALGQGANQPQHF. The CDR3 nucleotides read TGCAGCGTTGCCCTGGGACAGGGGGCCAATCAGCCCCAGCATTTT.

This chain uses TRBV25-1 with TRBJ2-7; D gene ambiguous. The CDR3 runs to 11 residues. The germline V gene has CDR1 MGHDK and CDR2 SYGVNS. The V end was cut by 3 bases, the J end by 1 base, with 1 base between. The CDR3 loop reads CASSDSYEQYF. CDR3 DNA: TGTGCCAGCAGTGATTCCTACGAGCAGTACTTC.

This chain connects TRBV11-3 to TRBJ2-7, with 7 bases identical to TRBD1. This CDR3 has 15 residues. Germline V lookup: CDR1 SGHNT, CDR2 YENEEA. The ends lost 2 bases at V and 2 bases at J; junction bases unmatched: 6. CDR3 residues: CASSLHWGQTYEQYF. The CDR3, as DNA: TGTGCCAGCAGCTTACATTGGGGACAGACCTACGAGCAGTACTTC.

V gene TRBV18 combines with J gene TRBJ1-2; perhaps TRBD1 as D (5 bases). Trimming cost V 3 bases and J 3 bases, with 23 bases left between them. Germline V gene sequence: CDR1 KGHSH, CDR2 LQKENI. The length of the CDR3 is 18 residues. In DNA form, the CDR3 reads TGTGCCAGCTCACCGATGCCGCCGGGAGGGGCGGACTACTATGGCTACACCTTC. Translated, it gives CASSPMPPGGADYYGYTF.

The chain combines TRBV5-4 with TRBJ1-2, with TRBD1 identical over 8 bases. The CDR3 spans 14 residues. The germline V gene has CDR1 SGHNT and CDR2 YYREEE (reference sequence). Trimming removed 2 bases from V and 8 bases from J; junction bases left unmatched: 8. The chain's CDR3 is CASSLNQGAGGYTF. CDR3 DNA: TGTGCCAGCAGCTTAAATCAGGGGGCTGGAGGCTACACCTTC. The whole variable domain, remainder taken from reference TRBV5-4 and TRBJ1-2, is ETGVTQSPTHLIKTRGQQVTLRCSSQSGHNTVSWYQQALGQGPQFIFQYYREEENGRGNFPPRFSGLQFPNYSSELNVNALELDDSALYLCASSLNQGAGGYTFGSGTRLTVV.

This rearrangement joins TRBV7-9 to TRBJ2-7; maybe TRBD2 (5 bases). CDR3 length equals 14 residues. Trimming shortened V by 3 bases and J by 0 bases, and 9 bases separated the two germline ends. Germline values: CDR1 SEHNR, CDR2 FQNEAQ (reference sequence). CDR3 nucleotide sequence: TGTGCCAGCAGCTTTGGAACTAGCTCCTACGAGCAGTACTTC. Translating it yields CASSFGTSSYEQYF.

This clone has just a few counts. The chain is built from TRBV28 and TRBJ1-6; D gene ambiguous. The CDR3 sequence is 13 residues long. Trimming removed 3 bases at V and 8 bases at J, with 8 bases between. CDR1 and CDR2 (germline): MDHEN, SYDVKM. CDR3: CASSLSVDSPLHF. DNA of the CDR3: TGTGCCAGCAGTTTGAGTGTTGATTCACCCCTCCACTTT.

The count of this clone is one. The chain employs TRBV6-1 and TRBJ2-5; D is unclear. The DNA matches TRBJ2-7 better at its end, which makes the J call doubtful. The CDR3 covers 12 residues. Germline CDR1 MNHNS, CDR2 SASEGT. As DNA, the CDR3 is TGTGCCAGCAGTGATGGGACCTACGAGCAGTACTTC. It yields the protein CASSDGTYEQYF.